These 19 T cell receptor beta chains share one sample of origin, sequenced in a study of cytomegalovirus exposure and HLA in healthy donors. A multiplex PCR was run with 60 Vbeta primers and 13 Jbeta primers. Using immunoSEQ multiplex PCR, the repertoire was profiled, and TCRdb retains in-frame clones only, with some absent. Counted here are more than 95,000 clones, around 80% occurring once; the ten biggest clones make up 0.85% to 1.4%. Sample: PBMCs. The receptors come from a woman aged 25 to 39 in good health and CMV-seronegative.

This chain uses TRBV5-1 with TRBJ2-1, with 9 bases lining up with TRBD2. J gave up 5 bases and V 4 bases, and 7 bases lay outside the gene matches. This CDR3 spans 15 amino acids. Germline V gene data show CDR1 as SGHRS and CDR2 as YFSETQ. CDR3 in DNA: TGCGCCAGCAGCAATAGCGGGAGCGGGGACAATGAGCAGTTCTTC. Translated: CASSNSGSGDNEQFF.

The V gene is TRBV5-1, the J gene TRBJ2-3; 7 nucleotides match TRBD2. V trimming: 4 bases; J trimming: 1 base; junction bases outside the gene matches: 18. Germline loops: CDR1 SGHRS, CDR2 YFSETQ. This CDR3 has 19 residues. CDR3 residues: CASSPGGLAVLTGTDTQYF. The CDR3 DNA sequence: TGCGCCAGCAGCCCCGGAGGTCTAGCGGTATTGACTGGCACAGATACGCAGTATTTT.

The gene calls are TRBV13 and TRBJ2-1; tentative D call: TRBD2 (6 bases). Germline values: CDR1 PRHDT, CDR2 FYEKMQ (reference sequence). Trimming pared 3 bases from V and 7 bases from J, leaving 7 bases between. The CDR3 is made up of 12 amino acids. The CDR3 reads CASSFSGNEQFF. As DNA, the CDR3 is TGTGCCAGCAGCTTTAGCGGTAATGAGCAGTTCTTC.

This rearrangement joins TRBV30 to TRBJ2-7, with TRBD2 matching over 10 bases. This CDR3 region has 16 residues. Germline values: CDR1 GTSNPN, CDR2 SVGIG (reference sequence). The junction had 10 bases not matched to a gene; V was cut back by 5 bases and J by 0 bases. The CDR3 region has the DNA TGTGCCTGGCAAGCCCCCAGCGGGAGGGCCTCCTACGAGCAGTACTTC. Translation: CAWQAPSGRASYEQYF.

The chain recombines TRBV29-1 with TRBJ1-1, with TRBD1 matching 7 bases. This CDR3 has 12 amino acids. Germline CDR1 SQVTM, CDR2 ANQGSEA. The CDR3 DNA reads TGCAGTACTCGACAGGGACATACTGAAGCTTTCTTT. Encoded protein: CSTRQGHTEAFF.

The chain uses TRBV5-1 and TRBJ1-6, with 7 nucleotides matching TRBD1. Trimming removed 4 bases from V and 10 bases from J; junction bases left unmatched: 8. This CDR3 has 14 residues. From germline, CDR1 is SGHRS and CDR2 YFSETQ. DNA for the CDR3: TGCGCCAGCAGCCCGACAGGGCTTGAGTCACCCCTCCACTTT. It encodes CASSPTGLESPLHF.

This clone has more than one count but fewer than ten. The rearrangement joins TRBV7-9 to TRBJ1-1, with TRBD1 matching 8 bases. CDR1 is SEHNR, CDR2 FQNEAQ, per germline (reference sequence). The CDR3 sequence is 15 residues long. The V segment lost 8 bases and the J segment 0 bases; nucleotides outside the gene matches: 8. The CDR3 nucleotides are TGTGCCAGCCGATTACAGGGGGGGATGAACACTGAAGCTTTCTTT. Translating it yields CASRLQGGMNTEAFF.

The V call is TRBV5-8, the J call TRBJ2-5, with D possibly being TRBD1 (6 bases). Germline V gene data show CDR1 as SGHTS and CDR2 as YDEGEE. The CDR3 length is 16 residues. V gave up 4 bases and J gave up 4 bases, with 20 bases separating them. DNA for the CDR3: TGTGCCAGCAGCAAAACAACAGGGCCATGGGGAGAGACCCAGTACTTC. Protein product: CASSKTTGPWGETQYF.

The chain is built from TRBV30 and TRBJ1-5, with a possible D match to TRBD1 (6 bases). The CDR3 totals 15 residues. V was pared by 3 bases and J by 1 base, with 13 bases between. Per germline, CDR1 GTSNPN and CDR2 SVGIG (reference sequence). The CDR3 here is CAWSMGHQSNQPQHF. In DNA, the CDR3 is TGTGCCTGGAGCATGGGACACCAAAGCAATCAGCCCCAGCATTTT.

The chain recombines TRBV15 with TRBJ2-4, with D possibly TRBD2 on 6 matching bases. Germline CDR1 and CDR2: LNHNV and YYDKDF (reference sequence). This CDR3 is built from 17 residues. V was shortened by 1 base and J by 3 bases, with 16 bases between the two germline ends. CDR3 coding DNA: TGTGCCACCAGCAGAGTTGCGGGACCTACCAACAAAAACATTCAGTACTTC. Translating gives CATSRVAGPTNKNIQYF.

The chain combines TRBV2 with TRBJ2-2, with 13 bases matching TRBD2. Trimming removed 4 bases from V and 2 bases from J; junction bases left unmatched: 4. The CDR3 loop spans 17 amino acids. Germline V gives CDR1 SNHLY, CDR2 FYNNEI. The CDR3 spells CASSVGLAGANTGELFF. The CDR3 DNA reads as TGTGCCAGCAGTGTCGGACTAGCGGGAGCTAACACCGGGGAGCTGTTTTTT.

The genes are TRBV19 and TRBJ2-1, with TRBD2 matching over 14 bases. Germline values: CDR1 LNHDA, CDR2 SQIVND (reference sequence). The CDR3 is 14 residues long. Trimming at V came to 6 bases and at J to 5 bases, leaving 0 bases not matched to a gene. The CDR3 reads CASRGLAGDNEQFF. The CDR3 region has the DNA TGTGCCAGTAGGGGACTAGCGGGAGACAATGAGCAGTTCTTC.

This chain joins TRBV4-1 and TRBJ2-5; the D is unclear. The CDR3 has 12 residues. Trimming stripped 1 base from V and 5 bases from J, with 5 bases between. Germline V gives CDR1 MGHRA, CDR2 YSYEKL. The CDR3 nucleotides are TGCGCCAGCAGCCAAGGCGGTGAGACCCAGTACTTC. The encoded protein is CASSQGGETQYF.

The chain carries TRBV19 and TRBJ1-6; D ambiguous. Germline V gives CDR1 LNHDA, CDR2 SQIVND (reference sequence). The V end lost 3 bases, the J end lost 6 bases, and 12 bases lay between the germline ends. The CDR3 covers 15 residues. CDR3 sequence (DNA): TGTGCCAGTAGTATTTTATTCGGCGGTAATTCACCCCTCCACTTT. Translating gives CASSILFGGNSPLHF.

Only one count was recorded for this clone. The chain's CDR3 is CATGALSSTDTQYF. CDR3 coding DNA: TGTGCCACAGGGGCCTTATCTAGCACAGATACGCAGTATTTT. This chain uses TRBV7-9 with TRBJ2-3, with D possibly TRBD1 on 6 matching bases. CDR1 and CDR2 from the germline V gene are SEHNR and FQNEAQ (reference sequence). The CDR3 runs to 14 residues. V lost 10 bases and J 0 bases, leaving 14 bases between the germline ends.

This sequence joins TRBV15 and TRBJ2-7; D is perhaps TRBD1 (6 bases). The CDR3 spans 15 residues. The ends were cut back, 0 bases at V and 4 bases at J, with 13 bases in the middle. The germline gives CDR1 LNHNV, CDR2 YYDKDF (reference sequence). The CDR3 DNA is TGTGCCACCAGCAGAGATTGGGGGACACCGTACGAGCAGTACTTC. This encodes CATSRDWGTPYEQYF. The variable domain in full, with the rest retrieved from reference TRBV15 and TRBJ2-7, is DAMVIQNPRYQVTQFGKPVTLSCSQTLNHNVMYWYQQKSSQAPKLLFHYYDKDFNNEADTPDNFQSRRPNTSFCFLDIRSPGLGDTAMYLCATSRDWGTPYEQYFGPGTRLTVT.

This sequence joins TRBV5-1 and TRBJ1-2; a weak D match, TRBD1 (5 bases). CDR3 size: 15 residues. CDR1 and CDR2 from the germline V gene are SGHRS and YFSETQ. Deletions cut 4 bases from V and 1 base from J, with 14 bases between. The CDR3 region has the DNA TGCGCCAGCAGCGACGTGGGGGGATTTAACTATGGCTACACCTTC. Translation gives CASSDVGGFNYGYTF.

This clone has a single count. The V gene is TRBV21-1, the J gene TRBJ1-6. TRBV21-1 is annotated as a pseudogene. The CDR3 is made up of 17 amino acids. Here the CDR3 reads CASSPHLIGRGKAPLHF. CDR3 in DNA: TGTGCCAGCAGCCCCCACCTTATCGGGAGGGGGAAAGCACCCCTCCACTTT.

The chain has TRBV2 and TRBJ1-1, with D unresolved. The CDR3 is 11 amino acids. V lost 8 bases to trimming and J lost 1 base, with 5 bases between them. CDR1 SNHLY and CDR2 FYNNEI come from the germline V gene. Here the CDR3 reads CASHGNTEAFF. The CDR3 nucleotides are TGTGCCAGCCACGGGAACACTGAAGCTTTCTTT.